This TCR beta chain was profiled in a study of regulatory T cells in long-lasting Graves disease. This clonotype was observed at least ten times. Its antigen is unidentified. Documented time point: newly diagnosed GD, antithyroid drugs for less than 3 months. The TCR library was made from RNA extracted from PBMCs. Libraries of TCR beta came from iRepertoire HTBI primers plus Arm-PCR of CDR3 regions. TCRdb analysed the multiplex PCR reads with MiXCR anew, one entry per CDR3 protein. In the table there are 400,000 to 500,000 distinct CDR3 sequences, about 14% of which are singletons. Study outcomes and limitations: Tissue studied was limited to peripheral blood, excluding thyroid tissue.

Germline values: CDR1 MDHEN, CDR2 SYDVKM. The CDR3 length is 16 residues. V lost 3 bases and J lost 7, with 18 bases in between. Another study also made use of these data, one on T cells in Graves' hyperthyroidism and ophthalmopathy.

The source was peripheral blood mononuclear cells (PBMCs), collected at new diagnosis, from a patient treated with antithyroid drugs. The clonotype comes from a woman aged 45 to 65 with Graves disease. The genes are TRBV28 and TRBJ1-4; D not resolved. CDR3 region: CASSLPSGIMAEKLFF. The CDR3 bases are TGTGCCAGCAGTTTGCCCTCGGGAATTATGGCTGAAAAACTGTTTTTT.